The 11 T cell receptor beta chains listed next were all sequenced from one sample in a study of OX40 agonist ivuxolimab in advanced cancers. Method: immunoSEQ multiplex PCR; TCRdb's copy keeps in-frame clones and lacks some. The repertoire holds 98,000 or so clones, with more than 85% as singletons. Source: CD4+ or CD8+ T cells sorted from blood, taken in a trial of the OX40 agonist ivuxolimab. The receptors shown here come from an adult with an advanced solid tumor such as melanoma, head and neck, liver or kidney cancer.

The V gene is TRBV6-5, the J gene TRBJ1-5; no firm D call. Germline lookup yields CDR1 MNHEY and CDR2 SVGAGI. V was shortened by 7 bases and J by 0 bases, with 7 bases between the two germline ends. The length of the CDR3 is 13 residues. CDR3 sequence: CASKENSNQPQHF. CDR3 nucleotides: TGTGCCAGCAAGGAAAATAGCAATCAGCCCCAGCATTTT.

The chain uses TRBV10-1 and TRBJ1-3, with D maybe TRBD1 (5 bases). The CDR3 has 15 residues. The germline V gene encodes CDR1 WNHNN and CDR2 SYGVQD (reference sequence). Trimming removed 10 bases at V and 4 bases at J, with 20 bases between. CDR3 sequence reads: CANTRWQGSGNTIYF. The CDR3 DNA sequence: TGCGCCAACACTAGGTGGCAGGGTAGCGGAAACACCATATATTTT.

The chain joins TRBV2 to TRBJ2-1; D not resolved. The V end was cut by 6 bases, the J end by 9 bases, with 9 bases between. The CDR3 has 11 residues. Germline assignment: CDR1 SNHLY and CDR2 FYNNEI. This CDR3 reads CASSSNSEQFF. In DNA, the CDR3 is TGTGCCAGCAGCTCTAACTCTGAGCAGTTCTTC.

This chain links TRBV5-1 with TRBJ2-1, with 8 bases lining up with TRBD2. After removal of 2 bases from V and 5 bases from J, the junction contained 6 bases not matched to a gene. The CDR3 contains 15 residues. Germline assignment: CDR1 SGHRS and CDR2 YFSETQ. For the CDR3, the DNA is TGCGCCAGCAGCTTCGGACTAGCCGACGACAATGAGCAGTTCTTC. It encodes CASSFGLADDNEQFF.

The chain joins TRBV19 to TRBJ1-1, with D possibly matching TRBD1 (5 bases). V gave up 5 bases and J gave up 1 base, with 14 bases separating them. CDR1 LNHDA and CDR2 SQIVND come from the germline V gene (reference sequence). The CDR3 contains 15 residues. The CDR3 spells CASSVGGTGNTEAFF. Here the CDR3 DNA reads TGTGCCAGTAGTGTGGGTGGAACAGGGAACACTGAAGCTTTCTTT.

This clone turned up a few times. V and J are TRBV5-1 and TRBJ1-1; no reliable D call. V was shortened by 2 bases and J by 3 bases, with 8 bases between the two germline ends. Germline-derived CDR1 and CDR2 are SGHRS and YFSETQ. CDR3 length: 13 residues. CDR3 nucleotides: TGCGCCAGCAGCTTCAATGGCGACACTGAAGCTTTCTTT. Protein: CASSFNGDTEAFF.

This rearrangement joins TRBV5-4 to TRBJ2-5; 7 bases line up with TRBD2. With V trimmed by 6 bases and J by 5 bases, 10 bases remained unmatched. The CDR3 contains 14 residues. Germline assignment: CDR1 SGHNT and CDR2 YYREEE (reference sequence). CDR3 sequence (DNA): TGTGCCAGCACCCGGACCGGGACTAAGGAGACCCAGTACTTC. Residues: CASTRTGTKETQYF.

The chain employs TRBV19 and TRBJ1-5; D ambiguous. Germline CDR1 LNHDA, CDR2 SQIVND (reference sequence). V gave up 5 bases and J gave up 3 bases, with 8 bases separating them. The CDR3 runs to 13 residues. CDR3 sequence (DNA): TGTGCCAGTAGTGGCGACCCCAATCAGCCCCAGCATTTT. This gives the protein CASSGDPNQPQHF.

The chain has TRBV5-1 and TRBJ1-1; TRBD1 aligns across 7 bases. Germline V CDR1 and CDR2: SGHRS, YFSETQ. The CDR3 loop spans 14 amino acids. V shed 4 bases and J 6 bases; nucleotides not matched to a gene: 9. In DNA form, the CDR3 reads TGCGCCAGCAGCCCTGACAGGGAGGGGGCTGAAGCTTTCTTT. Protein product: CASSPDREGAEAFF.

The chain employs TRBV6-1 and TRBJ2-2, with 7 nucleotides matching TRBD1. Losses at the gene ends were 5 bases for V and 5 bases for J; bases not matched to a gene: 8. The CDR3 is 15 residues long. CDR1 and CDR2 (germline): MNHNS, SASEGT. CDR3 sequence (DNA): TGTGCCAGCAGTCGTCGACAGGGCATTACCGGGGAGCTGTTTTTT. It translates to CASSRRQGITGELFF.

This sequence joins TRBV11-2 and TRBJ2-5; 11 bases line up with TRBD2. Germline CDR1 reads SGHAT; CDR2 reads FQNNGV. This CDR3 is 15 amino acids long. V lost 5 bases, J lost 1 base, and 3 bases stayed unmatched. Here the CDR3 reads CASSTGTSGQETQYF. The DNA of the CDR3 is TGTGCCAGCAGCACAGGGACTAGCGGCCAAGAGACCCAGTACTTC.